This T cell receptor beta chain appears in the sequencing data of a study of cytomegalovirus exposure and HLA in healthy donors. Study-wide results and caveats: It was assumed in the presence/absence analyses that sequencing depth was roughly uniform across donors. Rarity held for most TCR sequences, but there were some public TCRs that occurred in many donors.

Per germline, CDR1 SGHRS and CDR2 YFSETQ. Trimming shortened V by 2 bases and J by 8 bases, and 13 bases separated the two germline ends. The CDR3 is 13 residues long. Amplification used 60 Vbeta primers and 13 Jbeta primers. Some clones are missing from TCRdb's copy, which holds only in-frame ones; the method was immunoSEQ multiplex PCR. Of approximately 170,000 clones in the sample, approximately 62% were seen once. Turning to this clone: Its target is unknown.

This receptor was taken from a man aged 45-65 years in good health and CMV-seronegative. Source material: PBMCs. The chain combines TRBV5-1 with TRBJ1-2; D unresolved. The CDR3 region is CASSFDTNEGYTF. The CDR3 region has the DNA TGCGCCAGCAGCTTTGACACCAATGAGGGCTACACCTTC.